The table lists the clone carrying this T cell receptor (beta chain) with a count of one. What it binds is unknown. The data originate from a study of Graves' ophthalmopathy and Graves' hyperthyroidism. Study-level points and caveats: Among expanded thyroid clonotypes above 0.001 frequency, most also occurred in blood.

V shed 6 bases, J shed 1 base, and the junction held 15 bases outside the gene matches. The length of the CDR3 is 19 residues. RNA transcripts were the template, and TCR beta CDR3 regions were amplified from them. In the first round, RT-PCR was carried out with HTBI primers, and a multiplex PCR formed the second round. In TCRdb, the multiplex PCR reads were re-called with MiXCR into one record per CDR3 protein. This sample has 1 million to 1.3 million distinct CDR3 sequences, with about 40% found just once. The source material was peripheral blood or thyroid tissue (not recorded which). The rearrangement uses TRBV12-3 or TRBV12-4 and TRBJ2-7; 13 nucleotides match TRBD2. The TCR originated in an adult man with Graves' hyperthyroidism. This chain's CDR3 is CASSPMGGLAGPKSYEQYF. The CDR3 region has the DNA TGTGCCAGCAGCCCCATGGGGGGACTAGCGGGGCCCAAGTCCTACGAGCAGTACTTC.